The 22 T cell receptor beta chains below all came from one sample that was sequenced in a study of T cell repertoires in cytomegalovirus infection (dated by TCRdb to between 2018 and 2021). Their recognized antigens are unknown. Sequencing used an Illumina HiSeq 1500. Through fastp at Q25 and MiXCR, TCRdb rebuilt clones from the public reads, retaining in-frame beta chains. Identical CDR3 proteins give one entry, which carries the most common genes and DNA. This sample lists about 60,000 distinct CDR3 sequences; 20% to 25% were detected once. The top ten hold roughly 73% of the sample. The treatment or condition label here, explained by the study, means: in vitro stimulation with specific CMV peptide epitopes to enrich CMV-specific T cells. The starting material was CD8+ T cells from cultured PBMCs, obtained from culture after CMV antigen stimulation. These receptor sequences come from a human donor in good health (CMV status not recorded). Some clones in this sample may be carry-over from other donors' samples.

The gene calls are TRBV7-8 and TRBJ1-1, with a possible D match to TRBD1 (5 bases). The V and J ends lost 2 bases and 1 base respectively, with 11 bases between them. This CDR3 is built from 15 residues. The germline V gene has CDR1 SGHVS and CDR2 FQNEAQ. The CDR3 nucleotides are TGTGCCAGCAGCTTATCTGGGGCACCGAACACTGAAGCTTTCTTT. It codes for CASSLSGAPNTEAFF.

The rearrangement uses TRBV4-1 and TRBJ2-3, with D possibly being TRBD1 (5 bases). Trimming pared 1 base from V and 7 bases from J, leaving 18 bases between. The CDR3 has 16 amino acids. Germline CDR1 is MGHRA and CDR2 is YSYEKL. The CDR3 reads CASSQVPRQGKNTQYF. Here the CDR3 DNA reads TGCGCCAGCAGCCAAGTCCCCCGGCAGGGTAAAAATACGCAGTATTTT.

This clonotype was detected a few times. The genes are TRBV12-3 or TRBV12-4 and TRBJ2-5; 9 bases map to TRBD1. V dropped 4 bases and J dropped 5; count of bases not matched to a gene: 2. This CDR3 comprises 13 residues. CDR3 DNA: TGTGCCAGCAGTTGGGGACAGGGCGAGACCCAGTACTTC. Translating it yields CASSWGQGETQYF.

This clonotype has a handful of counts. The chain is built from TRBV12-3 or TRBV12-4 and TRBJ2-2; TRBD1 is a possible D gene (5 bases). V was clipped by 6 bases and J by 1 base, with 9 bases between them. CDR3 length: 14 residues. The CDR3 coding sequence is TGTGCCAGCAGACCGACAGTGAACACCGGGGAGCTGTTTTTT. It encodes CASRPTVNTGELFF.

This clonotype was counted between two and nine times. The chain joins TRBV12-3 or TRBV12-4 to TRBJ2-2, with 9 bases fitting TRBD1. The CDR3 has 16 amino acids. With V trimmed by 7 bases and J by 3 bases, 9 bases remained unmatched. CDR3 coding DNA: TGTGCCAGCAACCTTCACGGGACAGGGTACACCGGGGAGCTGTTTTTT. This encodes CASNLHGTGYTGELFF.

This chain links TRBV7-9 with TRBJ1-1; 10 nucleotides line up with TRBD1. CDR1 SEHNR and CDR2 FQNEAQ come from the germline V gene (reference sequence). With V trimmed by 3 bases and J by 6 bases, 10 bases remained unmatched. This CDR3 is built from 16 residues. The CDR3 DNA reads as TGTGCCAGCAGCTTCCCGGGACAGGGGCGTTGGGCTGAAGCTTTCTTT. Protein product: CASSFPGQGRWAEAFF.

The sample holds a few counts of this clonotype. The genes are TRBV6-2 or TRBV6-3 and TRBJ2-1; TRBD1 or TRBD2 may be the D gene (5 bases each). The germline gives CDR1 MNHEY, CDR2 SVGEGT. The V and J ends lost 4 bases and 7 bases respectively, with 14 bases between them. CDR3 size: 14 residues. CDR3 nucleotide sequence: TGTGCCAGCAGTTCTGGATGGGGGTTTAATGAGCAGTTCTTC. Protein: CASSSGWGFNEQFF.

This chain joins TRBV6-2 or TRBV6-3 and TRBJ1-1, with a tentative D call TRBD1 (5 bases). V was trimmed by 0 bases and J by 6 bases, leaving 17 bases between them. Per the germline V gene, CDR1 is MNHEY and CDR2 is SVGEGT. The CDR3 has 16 residues. DNA of the CDR3: TGTGCCAGCAGTTACTCGAAGGATTGGGGGGATGCTGAAGCTTTCTTT. Residues: CASSYSKDWGDAEAFF.

The CDR3: CASSETGDPGQPQHF. Written as DNA, the CDR3 is TGTGCCAGCAGCGAAACAGGGGACCCAGGGCAGCCCCAGCATTTT. The J gene is TRBJ1-5, the V gene TRBV9; 7 positions match TRBD1. Germline V gene data show CDR1 as SGDLS and CDR2 as YYNGEE. The J segment lost 7 bases and the V segment lost 3 bases, leaving 10 bases of the junction unmatched. The CDR3 contains 15 residues. Full variable domain (rest looked up from reference TRBV9 and TRBJ1-5): DSGVTQTPKHLITATGQRVTLRCSPRSGDLSVYWYQQSLDQGLQFLIQYYNGEERAKGNILERFSAQQFPDLHSELNLSSLELGDSALYFCASSETGDPGQPQHFGDGTRLSIL.

The rearrangement links TRBV6-2 or TRBV6-3 to TRBJ1-5; D uncertain. From germline, CDR1 is MNHEY and CDR2 SVGEGT. This CDR3 contains 13 residues. V was trimmed by 6 bases and J by 3 bases, leaving 9 bases between them. The CDR3 protein is CASSWRDNQPQHF. The CDR3 coding sequence is TGTGCCAGCAGCTGGAGGGACAATCAGCCCCAGCATTTT.

CDR3 coding DNA: TGTGCCAGCAGTTCTACCGGGGCAGCAACCTACGAGCAGTACTTC. Amino acid sequence: CASSSTGAATYEQYF. This sequence joins TRBV27 and TRBJ2-7, with D perhaps assigned TRBD1 or TRBD2 (5 bases each). This CDR3 has 15 residues. Trimming cost V 4 bases and J 2 bases, with 15 bases left between them. Germline values: CDR1 MNHEY, CDR2 SMNVEV (reference sequence).

There are a few counts of this clonotype. The rearrangement links TRBV7-2 to TRBJ2-7; 7 bases agree with TRBD1. The CDR3 runs to 16 residues. CDR1 is SGHTA and CDR2 is FQGNSA in the germline V gene. The V segment lost 1 base and the J segment 5 bases; nucleotides outside the gene matches: 11. The CDR3: CASSLGTRQGWDEQYF. For the CDR3, the DNA is TGTGCCAGCAGCTTAGGGACCCGACAGGGATGGGACGAGCAGTACTTC.

This clonotype was seen at least ten times. This chain links TRBV25-1 with TRBJ2-1; no clear D. This CDR3 comprises 11 residues. Trimming shortened V by 0 bases and J by 8 bases, and 2 bases separated the two germline ends. The germline V gene has CDR1 MGHDK and CDR2 SYGVNS. The CDR3 coding sequence is TGTGCCAGCAGTGAATATTATGAGCAGTTCTTC. Amino acid sequence: CASSEYYEQFF.

In this sample, this clonotype turned up many times. The genes are TRBV7-7 and TRBJ2-3, with 8 bases identical to TRBD2. V was pared by 4 bases and J by 4 bases, with 7 bases of the junction left unmatched. The CDR3 spans 15 residues. In germline, CDR1 is SSHAT, CDR2 FNYEAQ (reference sequence). CDR3 residues: CASSYGGAWSDTQYF. The CDR3 DNA reads TGTGCCAGCAGCTACGGGGGGGCCTGGTCAGATACGCAGTATTTT.

V is TRBV12-3 or TRBV12-4 and J is TRBJ1-5; possibly TRBD1 for D (5 bases). The V gene lost 4 bases and the J gene lost 1 base, with 11 bases spanning the gap. The CDR3 runs to 15 residues. The CDR3 is CASSSGTLSNQPQHF. CDR3 coding DNA: TGTGCCAGCAGTTCCGGGACTCTAAGCAATCAGCCCCAGCATTTT.

V gene TRBV6-1 combines with J gene TRBJ2-4; the D gene is possibly TRBD1 (6 bases). V lost 10 bases and J lost 1, with 11 bases in between. Germline CDR1 and CDR2: MNHNS and SASEGT. There are 13 residues in the CDR3. CDR3 in amino acids: CANRVQAKNIQYF. CDR3 sequence (DNA): TGTGCCAACAGGGTTCAGGCCAAAAACATTCAGTACTTC.

The V gene is TRBV6-6, the J gene TRBJ1-1; a weak D match, TRBD1 (5 bases). Looked up from germline, CDR1 is MNHNY and CDR2 is SVGAGI (reference sequence). The CDR3 runs 13 residues. The ends were cut back, 5 bases at V and 0 bases at J, with 7 bases in the middle. The CDR3 sequence is CASSQTVNTEAFF. The CDR3, as DNA: TGTGCCAGCAGTCAGACAGTGAACACTGAAGCTTTCTTT.

This clonotype came up many times. CDR3 sequence: CASSQDLGSGANVLTF. CDR3 coding DNA: TGCGCCAGCAGCCAAGATCTAGGGTCTGGGGCCAACGTCCTGACTTTC. This chain joins TRBV4-3 and TRBJ2-6, with unresolved D. Germline CDR1 reads LGHNA; CDR2 reads YSLEER. The CDR3 is made up of 16 amino acids. With 0 bases removed from V and 1 base from J, the gap between germline ends came to 7 bases.

The rearrangement links TRBV28 to TRBJ1-5; D ambiguous. The CDR3 is made up of 14 amino acids. Germline values: CDR1 MDHEN, CDR2 SYDVKM. The ends were cut back, 5 bases at V and 0 bases at J, with 8 bases in the middle. CDR3 bases: TGTGCCAGCAGTATAGTCCCTAGCAATCAGCCCCAGCATTTT. The encoded protein is CASSIVPSNQPQHF.

This clonotype was seen many times. The junction departs from the called germline gene at one end, perhaps through a read error. The chain couples TRBV5-1 to TRBJ2-7; 7 bases are shared with TRBD1. CDR1 SGHRS and CDR2 YFSETQ come from the germline V gene. The CDR3 extends over 14 amino acids. The CDR3 sequence: CASSLGQSSYEQYF. The DNA of the CDR3 is TGCGCCAGCAGTTTGGGACAGAGCTCCTACGAGCAGTACTTC.

This clonotype was picked up a small number of times. CDR3 sequence (DNA): TGTGCCAGCAGCTCTTTAACAGGGGCCGAGCAGTACTTC. Its protein is CASSSLTGAEQYF. The rearrangement links TRBV7-2 to TRBJ2-7, with TRBD1 identical over 7 bases. The junction had 6 bases not matched to a gene; V was cut back by 4 bases and J by 6 bases. The CDR3 runs 13 residues. CDR1 is SGHTA and CDR2 is FQGNSA in the germline V gene.

The chain employs TRBV6-6 and TRBJ1-5, with TRBD1 matching over 8 bases. The junction had 5 bases not matched to a gene; V was cut back by 6 bases and J by 7 bases. The CDR3 is 13 residues long. The germline CDR1 and CDR2 sequences are MNHNY and SVGAGI (reference sequence). CDR3 in DNA: TGTGCCAGCAGCCAGGGGGCTGGGCAGCCCCAGCATTTT. The encoded protein is CASSQGAGQPQHF.